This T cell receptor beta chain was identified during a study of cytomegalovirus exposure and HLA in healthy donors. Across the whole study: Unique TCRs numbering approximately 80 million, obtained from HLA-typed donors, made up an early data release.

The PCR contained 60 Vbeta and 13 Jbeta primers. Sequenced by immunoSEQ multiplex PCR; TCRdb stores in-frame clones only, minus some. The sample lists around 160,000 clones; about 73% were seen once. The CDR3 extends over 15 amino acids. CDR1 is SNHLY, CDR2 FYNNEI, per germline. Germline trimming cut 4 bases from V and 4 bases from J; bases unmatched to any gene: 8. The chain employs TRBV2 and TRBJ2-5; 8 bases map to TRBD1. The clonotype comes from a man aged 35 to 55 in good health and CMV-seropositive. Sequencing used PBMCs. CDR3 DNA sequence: TGTGCCAGCAGTGCCCAGGGGGCGCGAGGAGAGACCCAGTACTTC. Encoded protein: CASSAQGARGETQYF.